Following are 32 T cell receptor beta chains from one sample sequenced in a study of blood T cell repertoires in COVID-19. Method: immunoSEQ multiplex PCR; TCRdb's copy keeps in-frame clones and lacks some. The sample holds approximately 240,000 clones; around 90% are singletons and the top ten take 1.5% to 2%. Sequencing was carried out using PBMCs or T cells enriched from blood (not recorded which). These TCRs come from a woman aged 18-30 years who had recovered from COVID-19.

This chain joins TRBV7-2 and TRBJ1-2; D is perhaps TRBD1 (6 bases). Germline V gives CDR1 SGHTA, CDR2 FQGNSA. The CDR3 loop spans 14 amino acids. Trimming removed 1 base from V and 8 bases from J, with 14 bases in between. The CDR3 DNA follows: TGTGCCAGCAGCTTAGAGACAGGCCCCAACGGCTACACCTTC. This translates into CASSLETGPNGYTF.

The V call is TRBV5-4, the J call TRBJ2-5; 12 bases match TRBD2. V was clipped by 4 bases and J by 5 bases; unmatched bases: 12. Looked up from germline, CDR1 is SGHNT and CDR2 is YYREEE (reference sequence). The CDR3 sequence is 17 residues long. The CDR3 loop is CASSVGTSGPGGETQYF. The CDR3, as DNA: TGTGCCAGCAGCGTGGGGACTAGCGGGCCGGGGGGGGAGACCCAGTACTTC.

With regard to this clone: At one end the junction does not follow the germline gene, possibly because of a read error. The V gene is TRBV6-1, the J gene TRBJ2-5; TRBD2 aligns across 7 bases. CDR3 length: 15 amino acids. Germline V gene lookup returns CDR1 MNHNS and CDR2 SASEGT. This CDR3 is CASSEDSSGGETQYF. The CDR3 DNA reads as TGTGCCAGCAGCGAAGATTCTAGCGGAGGGGAGACCCAGTACTTC.

This chain uses TRBV4-1 with TRBJ1-1, with a weak D call TRBD1 (6 bases). The V and J ends lost 2 bases and 6 bases respectively, with 13 bases between them. CDR1 and CDR2 (germline): MGHRA, YSYEKL. CDR3 length: 14 residues. CDR3 in DNA: TGCGCCAGCAGCCAACCAACGACAGGACCTGAAGCTTTCTTT. Translation: CASSQPTTGPEAFF.

This clone was recorded once. The CDR3 sequence is CASSLGVPDTDTQYF. CDR3 in DNA: TGTGCCAGCAGCTTAGGAGTTCCCGACACAGATACGCAGTATTTT. This sequence joins TRBV7-9 and TRBJ2-3; D gene uncertain. This CDR3 region has 15 residues. The V gene lost 1 base and the J gene lost 2 bases, with 10 bases spanning the gap. Germline V CDR1 and CDR2: SEHNR, FQNEAQ (reference sequence).

CDR3 region: CASSQVGTNYNEQFF. CDR3 in DNA: TGCGCCAGCAGCCAAGTTGGGACTAACTACAATGAGCAGTTCTTC. This chain uses TRBV4-1 with TRBJ2-1; TRBD2 agrees at 7 bases. Trimming cost V 1 base and J 3 bases; bases outside gene matches: 3. CDR3 length: 15 residues. The germline gives CDR1 MGHRA, CDR2 YSYEKL.

The gene calls are TRBV12-3 or TRBV12-4 and TRBJ1-2; D uncertain. The CDR3 has 12 amino acids. V was shortened by 3 bases and J by 7 bases, with 9 bases between the two germline ends. The CDR3 bases are TGTGCCAGCAGTTTCAGAAGTTTTGGCTACACCTTC. Its translation is CASSFRSFGYTF.

The chain recombines TRBV6-2 or TRBV6-3 with TRBJ2-2; D might be TRBD1 (6 bases). CDR1 MNHEY and CDR2 SVGEGT come from the germline V gene. Between the trimmed V and J ends, which lost 0 bases and 2 bases, there was a span of 16 bases. The CDR3 sequence is 18 residues long. The CDR3 DNA follows: TGTGCCAGCAGTTACTCTCCCCCCGACAGGCCCAACACCGGGGAGCTGTTTTTT. This sequence encodes CASSYSPPDRPNTGELFF.

The gene calls are TRBV29-1 and TRBJ1-2, with 7 bases matching TRBD1. Trimming took 4 bases from V and 4 from J; bases not matched to a gene: 3. Looked up from germline, CDR1 is SQVTM and CDR2 is ANQGSEA. The CDR3 runs to 12 residues. The CDR3 DNA reads as TGCAGCGTTGTTCCAGGGGGCTATGGCTACACCTTC. Protein: CSVVPGGYGYTF.

V usage is TRBV5-4 and J usage is TRBJ1-1, with 7 bases aligning to TRBD1. Per germline, CDR1 SGHNT and CDR2 YYREEE (reference sequence). This CDR3 is 18 amino acids long. Germline trimming cut 5 bases from V and 7 bases from J; bases unmatched to any gene: 23. The CDR3, as DNA: TGTGCCAGCAGTTCCGAAGCCCTAACCGAGGGACAGCTATTTGAAGCTTTCTTT. Its protein is CASSSEALTEGQLFEAFF.

The rearrangement uses TRBV27 and TRBJ2-7; 9 nucleotides align to TRBD1. Germline V gene data show CDR1 as MNHEY and CDR2 as SMNVEV (reference sequence). CDR3 length: 15 amino acids. The V gene end was trimmed by 5 bases and the J gene end by 2 bases; junction bases not matched to a gene: 7. CDR3 nucleotides: TGTGCCAGCAGTAAAGGGACAGGGTTGACCTACGAGCAGTACTTC. It encodes CASSKGTGLTYEQYF.

This chain joins TRBV19 and TRBJ2-1; a possible D gene is TRBD2 (6 bases). Per germline, CDR1 LNHDA and CDR2 SQIVND (reference sequence). Trimming stripped 9 bases from V and 7 bases from J, with 19 bases between. CDR3 size: 14 residues. The CDR3 loop is CASKAGAGANEQFF. The CDR3 nucleotides read TGTGCCAGCAAAGCGGGCGCCGGTGCTAATGAGCAGTTCTTC.

The chain recombines TRBV29-1 with TRBJ2-5, with 8 bases matching TRBD1. From germline, CDR1 is SQVTM and CDR2 ANQGSEA. V was clipped by 6 bases and J by 0 bases; unmatched bases: 6. The CDR3 consists of 14 residues. The CDR3 region has the DNA TGCAGCGTGAAGAACAGGGGGTACCAAGAGACCCAGTACTTC. Protein: CSVKNRGYQETQYF.

The chain combines TRBV6-1 with TRBJ1-3; D is uncertain. Germline V gene sequence: CDR1 MNHNS, CDR2 SASEGT. V was shortened by 4 bases and J by 0 bases, with 13 bases between the two germline ends. The CDR3 is 16 amino acids. The CDR3 sequence is CASSVWVQFSGNTIYF. The DNA of the CDR3 is TGTGCCAGCAGTGTTTGGGTACAGTTCTCTGGAAACACCATATATTTT.

V gene TRBV7-8 combines with J gene TRBJ2-3; perhaps TRBD2 as D (6 bases). This CDR3 region has 14 residues. The germline CDR1 and CDR2 sequences are SGHVS and FQNEAQ. The V end was cut by 6 bases, the J end by 3 bases, with 13 bases between. The CDR3 DNA follows: TGTGCCAGCAGTCGACCGGGGGAAACAGATACGCAGTATTTT. Translation: CASSRPGETDTQYF. Variable domain in full (rest from reference TRBV7-8 and TRBJ2-3): GAGVSQSPRYKVAKRGQDVALRCDPISGHVSLFWYQQALGQGPEFLTYFQNEAQLDKSGLPSDRFFAERPEGSVSTLKIQRTQQEDSAVYLCASSRPGETDTQYFGPGTRLTVL.

This chain links TRBV5-1 with TRBJ2-5; TRBD2 matches 8 bases. This CDR3 comprises 16 residues. V shed 3 bases, J shed 5 bases, and the junction held 12 bases outside the gene matches. Germline CDR1 and CDR2: SGHRS and YFSETQ. The CDR3 spells CASSYSAGGVSETQYF. The CDR3 region has the DNA TGCGCCAGCAGCTACAGTGCGGGGGGTGTTTCCGAGACCCAGTACTTC.

V gene TRBV7-2 combines with J gene TRBJ2-1; possibly TRBD2 for D (5 bases). Trimming took 2 bases from V and 2 from J, leaving 7 bases between them. CDR1 SGHTA and CDR2 FQGNSA come from the germline V gene. The CDR3 has 14 residues. The CDR3 DNA is TGTGCCAGCAGCTTAAACGGGGCCTACAATGAGCAGTTCTTC. It yields the protein CASSLNGAYNEQFF.

V and J are TRBV28 and TRBJ1-1, with a weak D call TRBD1 (5 bases). The CDR3 totals 15 residues. The germline V gene encodes CDR1 MDHEN and CDR2 SYDVKM. Trimming pared 6 bases from V and 0 bases from J, leaving 14 bases between. The CDR3 DNA follows: TGTGCCAGCAGGGGAGCGGGGACCTTGAACACTGAAGCTTTCTTT. As protein: CASRGAGTLNTEAFF.

This clone has more than one count but fewer than ten. J is TRBJ1-1 and V is TRBV6-5, with 10 nucleotides matching TRBD1. CDR1 MNHEY and CDR2 SVGAGI come from the germline V gene. Germline trimming cut 7 bases from V and 1 base from J; bases unmatched to any gene: 3. CDR3 length: 14 residues. The CDR3 spells CASKTGGANTEAFF. CDR3 DNA sequence: TGTGCCAGCAAGACAGGGGGCGCGAACACTGAAGCTTTCTTT.

The genes are TRBV6-2 or TRBV6-3 and TRBJ1-2, with 7 nucleotides matching TRBD1. The germline V gene encodes CDR1 MNHEY and CDR2 SVGEGT. V trimming: 3 bases; J trimming: 4 bases; junction bases outside the gene matches: 11. The CDR3 sequence is 16 residues long. CDR3 residues: CASSYSGTEILYGYTF. The CDR3 DNA sequence: TGTGCCAGCAGTTATTCCGGGACAGAGATCCTCTATGGCTACACCTTC.

This rearrangement joins TRBV5-1 to TRBJ2-6; unclear D gene. The CDR3 is made up of 17 amino acids. V was cut by 0 bases and J by 0 bases, with 10 bases left in between. Germline CDR1 is SGHRS and CDR2 is YFSETQ. CDR3 region: CASSLGHADSGANVLTF. The CDR3 nucleotides read TGCGCCAGCAGCTTGGGACACGCTGACTCTGGGGCCAACGTCCTGACTTTC.

The chain employs TRBV5-1 and TRBJ2-7; D may be TRBD2 (6 bases). Per the germline V gene, CDR1 is SGHRS and CDR2 is YFSETQ. The CDR3 loop spans 16 amino acids. V lost 4 bases to trimming and J lost 2 bases, with 19 bases between them. This CDR3 reads CASSHSGGEGAYEQYF. The DNA of the CDR3 is TGCGCCAGCAGCCATAGCGGTGGGGAAGGGGCCTACGAGCAGTACTTC.

The gene calls are TRBV28 and TRBJ2-7; D is ambiguous. The germline V gene has CDR1 MDHEN and CDR2 SYDVKM. V was trimmed by 3 bases and J by 3 bases, leaving 3 bases between them. The CDR3 consists of 11 residues. CDR3 DNA: TGTGCCAGCAGTTTTCGCTACGAGCAGTACTTC. Amino acid sequence: CASSFRYEQYF. Full variable domain (rest looked up from reference TRBV28 and TRBJ2-7): DVKVTQSSRYLVKRTGEKVFLECVQDMDHENMFWYRQDPGLGLRLIYFSYDVKMKEKGDIPEGYSVSREKKERFSLILESASTNQTSMYLCASSFRYEQYFGPGTRLTVT.

In its sample, this clone was seen a few times. V is TRBV19 and J is TRBJ1-6; D call uncertain. The V end lost 4 bases, the J end lost 0 bases, and 10 bases lay between the germline ends. The CDR3 extends over 16 amino acids. Germline CDR1 LNHDA, CDR2 SQIVND (reference sequence). CDR3 sequence (DNA): TGTGCCAGTAGTAGGGGTGGGAGCTCCTATAATTCACCCCTCCACTTT. Its protein is CASSRGGSSYNSPLHF.

This chain uses TRBV4-3 with TRBJ2-7; possible D gene TRBD2, 7 bases. The CDR3 is made up of 12 amino acids. V shed 4 bases and J shed 5 bases, with 9 bases lying between them. Germline V CDR1 and CDR2: LGHNA, YSLEER. The CDR3 loop is CASSRGGDEQYF. As DNA, the CDR3 is TGCGCCAGCAGCCGGGGGGGCGACGAGCAGTACTTC.

The genes are TRBV14 and TRBJ1-1; D remains unclear. This CDR3 is built from 13 residues. V was trimmed by 2 bases and J by 3 bases, leaving 7 bases between them. In germline, CDR1 is SGHDN, CDR2 FVKESK. The CDR3 DNA follows: TGTGCCAGCAGCCAAAGCTACGACACTGAAGCTTTCTTT. This gives the protein CASSQSYDTEAFF.

This clone was detected a few times. V usage is TRBV28 and J usage is TRBJ1-5; no clear D. This CDR3 spans 16 amino acids. The germline gives CDR1 MDHEN, CDR2 SYDVKM. Trimming pared 5 bases from V and 3 bases from J, leaving 17 bases between. The CDR3 here is CASSAISVGNNQPQHF. Written as DNA, the CDR3 is TGTGCCAGCAGTGCAATCAGCGTTGGTAACAATCAGCCCCAGCATTTT.

V is TRBV7-8 and J is TRBJ2-7, with 7 positions matching TRBD1. V trimming: 7 bases; J trimming: 2 bases; junction bases outside the gene matches: 11. The CDR3 totals 15 residues. The germline V gene encodes CDR1 SGHVS and CDR2 FQNEAQ. The DNA for the CDR3 is TGTGCCAGCACCCCCCGGGACAGTACCGCCTACGAGCAGTACTTC. Protein sequence: CASTPRDSTAYEQYF.

J is TRBJ1-3 and V is TRBV14, with D perhaps TRBD1 (6 bases). Germline V gives CDR1 SGHDN, CDR2 FVKESK. The CDR3 totals 20 residues. Trimming left V 4 bases short and J 0 bases short, with 25 bases between. The CDR3 loop is CASSRLGGQPGTHSGNTIYF. DNA of the CDR3: TGTGCCAGCAGCCGCTTGGGGGGGCAACCCGGGACTCACTCTGGAAACACCATATATTTT. Complete variable domain (other parts from reference TRBV14 and TRBJ1-3): EAGVTQFPSHSVIEKGQTVTLRCDPISGHDNLYWYRRVMGKEIKFLLHFVKESKQDESGMPNNRFLAERTGGTYSTLKVQPAELEDSGVYFCASSRLGGQPGTHSGNTIYFGEGSWLTVV.

The chain links TRBV9 to TRBJ2-1, with 16 positions matching TRBD2. Germline-derived CDR1 and CDR2 are SGDLS and YYNGEE. After removal of 6 bases from V and 5 bases from J, the junction contained 11 bases not matched to a gene. The CDR3 covers 18 residues. The CDR3 DNA reads as TGTGCCAGCACCCTTTCCGGGACTAGCGGGGGGGGGCACAATGAGCAGTTCTTC. Amino acid sequence: CASTLSGTSGGGHNEQFF. Complete variable domain (other parts from reference TRBV9 and TRBJ2-1): DSGVTQTPKHLITATGQRVTLRCSPRSGDLSVYWYQQSLDQGLQFLIQYYNGEERAKGNILERFSAQQFPDLHSELNLSSLELGDSALYFCASTLSGTSGGGHNEQFFGPGTRLTVL.

The chain has TRBV3-1 (or the pseudogene TRBV3-2) and TRBJ2-7, with a weak D call TRBD2 (5 bases). Germline assignment: CDR1 LGHDT and CDR2 YNNKEL (reference sequence). Trimming removed 2 bases at V and 5 bases at J, with 7 bases between. The CDR3 runs to 12 residues. CDR3 in DNA: TGTGCCAGCAGCCAATCCGGGGACGAGCAGTACTTC. Amino acid sequence: CASSQSGDEQYF.

Only a few counts were recorded for this clone. The J gene is TRBJ1-6, the V gene TRBV18; D unclear. Germline V gives CDR1 KGHSH, CDR2 LQKENI. This CDR3 has 14 amino acids. Trimming cost V 5 bases and J 10 bases, with 15 bases left between them. The CDR3, as DNA: TGTGCCAGCTCAGAGACCCGATCGAGGTCACCCCTCCACTTT. It codes for CASSETRSRSPLHF.